This note documents a single TCR beta chain sequence. TCRdb keeps only in-frame clones here, not all; method: immunoSEQ multiplex PCR. Of around 99,000 clones listed, roughly 87% were seen once; the top ten hold 9.5% to 15%. This sample stems from a study of T cell responses to AZD1222 COVID-19 vaccine. This CDR3 has 15 residues. Trimming cost V 3 bases and J 2 bases; bases outside gene matches: 6. CDR1 is LNHDA, CDR2 SQIVND, per germline (reference sequence). This rearrangement joins TRBV19 to TRBJ2-7; TRBD2 agrees at 8 bases. The sequencing used peripheral blood, collected on day 0 of MenACWY control vaccination. The origin of this receptor is an adult in good health. CDR3: CASSMGGGPAYEQYF. The CDR3 DNA is TGTGCCAGTAGTATGGGCGGGGGGCCTGCCTACGAGCAGTACTTC.